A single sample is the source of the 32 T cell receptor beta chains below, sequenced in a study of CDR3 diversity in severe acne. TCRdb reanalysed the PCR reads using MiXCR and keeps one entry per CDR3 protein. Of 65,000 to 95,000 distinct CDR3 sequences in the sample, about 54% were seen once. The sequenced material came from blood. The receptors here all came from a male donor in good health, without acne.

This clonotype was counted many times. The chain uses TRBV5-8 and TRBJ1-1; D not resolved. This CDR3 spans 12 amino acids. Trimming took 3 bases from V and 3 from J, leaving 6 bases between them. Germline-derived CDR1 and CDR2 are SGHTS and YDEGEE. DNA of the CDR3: TGTGCCAGCAGCTATGGGGACACTGAAGCTTTCTTT. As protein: CASSYGDTEAFF.

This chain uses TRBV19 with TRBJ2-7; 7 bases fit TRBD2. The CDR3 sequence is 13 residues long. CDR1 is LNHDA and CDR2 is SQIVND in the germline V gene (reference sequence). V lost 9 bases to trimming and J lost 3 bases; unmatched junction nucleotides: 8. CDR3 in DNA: TGTGCCAGGGGGGAGGGTTGTAACTACGAGCAGTACTTC. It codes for CARGEGCNYEQYF.

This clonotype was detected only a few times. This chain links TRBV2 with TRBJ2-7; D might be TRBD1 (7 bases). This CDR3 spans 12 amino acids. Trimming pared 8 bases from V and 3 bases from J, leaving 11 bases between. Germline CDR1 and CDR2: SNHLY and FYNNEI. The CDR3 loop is CASQGGIYEQYF. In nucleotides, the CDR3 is TGTGCCAGCCAGGGGGGCATCTACGAGCAGTACTTC.

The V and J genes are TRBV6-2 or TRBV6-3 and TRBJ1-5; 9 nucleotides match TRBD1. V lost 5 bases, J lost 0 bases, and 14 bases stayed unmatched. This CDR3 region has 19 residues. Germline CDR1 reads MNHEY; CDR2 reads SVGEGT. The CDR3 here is CASSPGQGARHYSNQPQHF. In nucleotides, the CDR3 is TGTGCCAGCAGTCCGGGACAGGGAGCTCGCCATTATAGCAATCAGCCCCAGCATTTT.

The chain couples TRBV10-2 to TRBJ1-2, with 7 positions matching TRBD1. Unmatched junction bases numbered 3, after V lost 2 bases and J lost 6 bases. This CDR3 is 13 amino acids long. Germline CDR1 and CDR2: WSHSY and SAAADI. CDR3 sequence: CASSEDRVDGYTF. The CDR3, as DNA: TGCGCCAGCAGTGAGGACAGGGTCGATGGCTACACCTTC.

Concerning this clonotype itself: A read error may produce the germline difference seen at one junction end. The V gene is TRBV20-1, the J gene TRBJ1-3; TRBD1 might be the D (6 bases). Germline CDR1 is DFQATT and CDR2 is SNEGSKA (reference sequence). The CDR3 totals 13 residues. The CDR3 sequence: CSARTGTGDTIYF. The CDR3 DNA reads TGCAGTGCTAGAACAGGGACTGGAGACACCATATATTTT.

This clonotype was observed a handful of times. CDR3 DNA sequence: TGTGCCACCAGTGATGGCGGACAGGGTCCTCAGCCCCAGCATTTT. Protein: CATSDGGQGPQPQHF. The genes are TRBV24-1 and TRBJ1-5; 8 bases map to TRBD1. Per the germline V gene, CDR1 is KGHDR and CDR2 is SFDVKD. J was trimmed by 6 bases and V by 3 bases; bases with no gene match: 6. The CDR3 extends over 15 amino acids.

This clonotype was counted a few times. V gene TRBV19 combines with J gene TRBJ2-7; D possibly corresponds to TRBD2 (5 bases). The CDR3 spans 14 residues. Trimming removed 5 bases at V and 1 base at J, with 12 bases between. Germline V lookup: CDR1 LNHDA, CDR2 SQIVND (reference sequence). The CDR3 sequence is CASSDRADSYEQYF. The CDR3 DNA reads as TGTGCCAGTAGTGATCGAGCGGATTCCTACGAGCAGTACTTC.

The CDR3: CASTTGEDGTDTGELFF. The DNA of the CDR3 is TGTGCCAGTACTACAGGGGAGGACGGGACGGACACCGGGGAGCTGTTTTTT. The gene calls are TRBV19 and TRBJ2-2; D possibly corresponds to TRBD1 (7 bases). V shed 7 bases and J shed 3 bases, with 21 bases lying between them. CDR3 size: 17 residues. CDR1 and CDR2 (germline): LNHDA, SQIVND (reference sequence).

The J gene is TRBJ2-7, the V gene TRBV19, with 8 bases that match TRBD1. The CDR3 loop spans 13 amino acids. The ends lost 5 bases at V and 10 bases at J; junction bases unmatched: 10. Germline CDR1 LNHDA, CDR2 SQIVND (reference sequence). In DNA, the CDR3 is TGTGCCAGTAGTCCCCACGACAGGGGTCTTCAGTACTTC. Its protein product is CASSPHDRGLQYF.

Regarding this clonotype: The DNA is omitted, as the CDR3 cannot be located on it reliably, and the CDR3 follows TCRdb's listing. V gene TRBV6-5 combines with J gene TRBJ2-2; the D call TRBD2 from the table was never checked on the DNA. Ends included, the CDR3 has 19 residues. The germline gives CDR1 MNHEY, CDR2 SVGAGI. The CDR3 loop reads CASIPISGSREQYFGELFF.

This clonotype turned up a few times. In DNA form, the CDR3 reads TGTGCCAGCAGCTGGGGACATCTCTACGAGCAGTACTTC. As protein: CASSWGHLYEQYF. The chain joins TRBV11-3 to TRBJ2-7, with D possibly being TRBD1 (6 bases). V was trimmed by 4 bases and J by 3 bases, leaving 10 bases between them. CDR3 length: 13 amino acids. Germline CDR1 SGHNT, CDR2 YENEEA.

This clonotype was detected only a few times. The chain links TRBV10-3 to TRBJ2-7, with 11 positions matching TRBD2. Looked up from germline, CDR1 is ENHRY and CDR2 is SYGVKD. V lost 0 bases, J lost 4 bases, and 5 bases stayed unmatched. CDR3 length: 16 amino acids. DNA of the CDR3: TGTGCCATCAGTGAGTCGACCGGGACTAGCGGTTACGAGCAGTACTTC. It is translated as CAISESTGTSGYEQYF.

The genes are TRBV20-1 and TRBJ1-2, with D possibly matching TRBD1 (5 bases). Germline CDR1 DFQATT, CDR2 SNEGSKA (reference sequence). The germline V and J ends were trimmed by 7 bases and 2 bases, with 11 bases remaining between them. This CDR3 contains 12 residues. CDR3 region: CSVSEGNYGYTF. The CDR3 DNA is TGCAGTGTTAGCGAGGGGAACTATGGCTACACCTTC.

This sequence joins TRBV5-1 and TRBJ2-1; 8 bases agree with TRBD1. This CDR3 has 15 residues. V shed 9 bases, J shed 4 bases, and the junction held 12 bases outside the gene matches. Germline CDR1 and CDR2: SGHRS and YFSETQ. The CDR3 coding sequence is TGCGCCACCACGGACAGGGCGGGCAGGTACAATGAGCAGTTCTTC. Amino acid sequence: CATTDRAGRYNEQFF.

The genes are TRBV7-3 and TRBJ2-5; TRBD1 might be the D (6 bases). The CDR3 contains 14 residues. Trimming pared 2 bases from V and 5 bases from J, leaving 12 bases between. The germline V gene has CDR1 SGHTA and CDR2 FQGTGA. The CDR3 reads CASSLWAGDETQYF. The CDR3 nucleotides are TGTGCCAGCAGCTTATGGGCAGGGGACGAGACCCAGTACTTC.

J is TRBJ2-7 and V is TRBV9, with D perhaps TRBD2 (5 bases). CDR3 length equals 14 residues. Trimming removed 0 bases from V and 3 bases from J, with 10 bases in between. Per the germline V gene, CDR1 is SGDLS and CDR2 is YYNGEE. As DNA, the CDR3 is TGTGCCAGCAGCGTAGAGGGAGAGGGCTACGAGCAGTACTTC. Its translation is CASSVEGEGYEQYF.

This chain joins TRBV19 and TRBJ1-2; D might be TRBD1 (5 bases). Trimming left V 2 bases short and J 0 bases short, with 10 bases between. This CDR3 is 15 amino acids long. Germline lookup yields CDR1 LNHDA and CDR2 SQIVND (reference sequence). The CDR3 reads CASSISGTPNYGYTF. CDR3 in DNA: TGTGCCAGTAGTATATCGGGGACCCCTAACTATGGCTACACCTTC.

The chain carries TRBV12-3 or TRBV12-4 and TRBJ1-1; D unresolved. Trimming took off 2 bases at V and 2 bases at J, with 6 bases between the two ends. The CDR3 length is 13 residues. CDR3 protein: CASSLRPNTEAFF. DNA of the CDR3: TGTGCCAGCAGTTTAAGACCCAACACTGAAGCTTTCTTT.

CDR3 nucleotides: TGCAGTGCCCACAGGGAGTACGACTACACCTTC. Translated, it gives CSAHREYDYTF. This sequence joins TRBV20-1 and TRBJ1-2, with D perhaps matching TRBD1 (6 bases). Trimming took off 6 bases at V and 10 bases at J, with 15 bases between the two ends. CDR1 DFQATT and CDR2 SNEGSKA come from the germline V gene (reference sequence). CDR3 length: 11 residues.

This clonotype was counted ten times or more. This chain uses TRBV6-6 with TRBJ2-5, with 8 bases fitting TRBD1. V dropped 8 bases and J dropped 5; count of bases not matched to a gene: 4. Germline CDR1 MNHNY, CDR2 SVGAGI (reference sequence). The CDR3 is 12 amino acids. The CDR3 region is CASQGAGETQYF. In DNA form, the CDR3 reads TGTGCCAGCCAGGGGGCCGGGGAGACCCAGTACTTC.

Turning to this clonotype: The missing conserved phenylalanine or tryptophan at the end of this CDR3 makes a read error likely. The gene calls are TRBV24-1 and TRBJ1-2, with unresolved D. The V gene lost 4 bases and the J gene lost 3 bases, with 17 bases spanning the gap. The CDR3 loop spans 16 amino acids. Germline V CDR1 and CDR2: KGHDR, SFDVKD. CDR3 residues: CATSDPTSTTDYGYTL. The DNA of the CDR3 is TGTGCCACCAGTGACCCAACCTCGACAACCGACTATGGCTACACCCTC.

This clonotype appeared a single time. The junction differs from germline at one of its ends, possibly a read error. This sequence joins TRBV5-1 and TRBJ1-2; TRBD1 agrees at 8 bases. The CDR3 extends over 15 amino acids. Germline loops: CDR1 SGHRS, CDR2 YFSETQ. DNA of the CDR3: TGCGCCAGCAGCGTGACACAGGGGGGCGACTATGGTTACACCTTC. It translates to CASSVTQGGDYGYTF.

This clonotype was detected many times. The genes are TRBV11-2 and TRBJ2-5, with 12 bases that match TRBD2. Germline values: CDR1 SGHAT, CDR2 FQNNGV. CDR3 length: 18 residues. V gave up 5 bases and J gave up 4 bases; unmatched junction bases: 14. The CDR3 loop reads CASSGRHGTSGRSETQYF. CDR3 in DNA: TGTGCCAGCAGCGGTAGGCACGGCACTAGCGGGAGGTCAGAGACCCAGTACTTC.

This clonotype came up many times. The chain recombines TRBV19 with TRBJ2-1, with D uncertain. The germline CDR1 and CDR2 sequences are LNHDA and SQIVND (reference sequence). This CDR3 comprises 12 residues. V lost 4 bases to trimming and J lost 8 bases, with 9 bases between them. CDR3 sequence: CASSTSLYEQFF. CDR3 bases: TGTGCCAGTAGTACCTCCCTCTATGAGCAGTTCTTC. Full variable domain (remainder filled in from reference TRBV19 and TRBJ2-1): DGGITQSPKYLFRKEGQNVTLSCEQNLNHDAMYWYRQDPGQGLRLIYYSQIVNDFQKGDIAEGYSVSREKKESFPLTVTSAQKNPTAFYLCASSTSLYEQFFGPGTRLTVL.

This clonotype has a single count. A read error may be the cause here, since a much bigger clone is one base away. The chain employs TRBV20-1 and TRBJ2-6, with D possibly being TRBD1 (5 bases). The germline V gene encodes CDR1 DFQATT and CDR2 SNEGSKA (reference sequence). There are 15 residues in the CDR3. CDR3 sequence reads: CSARELLSGANVPTF. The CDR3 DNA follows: TGCAGTGCTAGAGAGTTGCTCTCTGGGGCCAACGTCCCGACTTTC.

In nucleotides, the CDR3 is TGTGCCAGCAAAAATGGGCCGAACTATGGCTACACCTTC. This codes for CASKNGPNYGYTF. The V call is TRBV6-1, the J call TRBJ1-2; D is undetermined. Germline V gene lookup returns CDR1 MNHNS and CDR2 SASEGT. The CDR3 sequence is 13 residues long. V lost 7 bases and J lost 2, with 11 bases in between.

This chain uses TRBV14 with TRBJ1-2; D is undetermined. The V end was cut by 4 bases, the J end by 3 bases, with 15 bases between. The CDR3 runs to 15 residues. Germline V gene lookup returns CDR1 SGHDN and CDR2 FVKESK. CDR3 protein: CASSPRGTQHYGYTF. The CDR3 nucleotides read TGTGCCAGCAGCCCCCGGGGAACCCAACACTATGGCTACACCTTC.

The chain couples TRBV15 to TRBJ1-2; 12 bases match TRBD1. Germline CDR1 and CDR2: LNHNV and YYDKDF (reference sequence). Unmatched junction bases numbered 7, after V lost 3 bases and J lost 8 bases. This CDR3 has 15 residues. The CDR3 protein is CATSSAGTGGWGYTF. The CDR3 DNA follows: TGTGCCACCAGCAGCGCCGGGACAGGGGGCTGGGGCTACACCTTC. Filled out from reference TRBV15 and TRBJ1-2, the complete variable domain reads DAMVIQNPRYQVTQFGKPVTLSCSQTLNHNVMYWYQQKSSQAPKLLFHYYDKDFNNEADTPDNFQSRRPNTSFCFLDIRSPGLGDTAMYLCATSSAGTGGWGYTFGSGTRLTVV.

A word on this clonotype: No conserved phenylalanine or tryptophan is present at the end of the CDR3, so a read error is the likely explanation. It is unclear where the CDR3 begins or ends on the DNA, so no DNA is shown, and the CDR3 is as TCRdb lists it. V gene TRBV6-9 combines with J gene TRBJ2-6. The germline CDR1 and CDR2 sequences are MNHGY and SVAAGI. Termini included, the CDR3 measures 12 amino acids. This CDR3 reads CASSDLGNTQMS.

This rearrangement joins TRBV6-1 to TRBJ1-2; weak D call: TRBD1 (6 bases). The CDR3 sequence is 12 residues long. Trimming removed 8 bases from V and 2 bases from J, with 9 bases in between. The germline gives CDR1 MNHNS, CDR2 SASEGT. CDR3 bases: TGTGCCAGCCCGAGGGGGAACTATGGCTACACCTTC. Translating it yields CASPRGNYGYTF.

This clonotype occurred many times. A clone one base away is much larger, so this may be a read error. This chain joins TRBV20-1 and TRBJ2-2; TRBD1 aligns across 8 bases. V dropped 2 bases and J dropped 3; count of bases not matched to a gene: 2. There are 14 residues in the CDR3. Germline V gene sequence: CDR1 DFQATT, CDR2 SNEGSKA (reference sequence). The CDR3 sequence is CSARQGADTGELFF. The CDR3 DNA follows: TGCAGTGCTAGACAGGGGGCGGACACCGGGGAGCTGTTTTTT.